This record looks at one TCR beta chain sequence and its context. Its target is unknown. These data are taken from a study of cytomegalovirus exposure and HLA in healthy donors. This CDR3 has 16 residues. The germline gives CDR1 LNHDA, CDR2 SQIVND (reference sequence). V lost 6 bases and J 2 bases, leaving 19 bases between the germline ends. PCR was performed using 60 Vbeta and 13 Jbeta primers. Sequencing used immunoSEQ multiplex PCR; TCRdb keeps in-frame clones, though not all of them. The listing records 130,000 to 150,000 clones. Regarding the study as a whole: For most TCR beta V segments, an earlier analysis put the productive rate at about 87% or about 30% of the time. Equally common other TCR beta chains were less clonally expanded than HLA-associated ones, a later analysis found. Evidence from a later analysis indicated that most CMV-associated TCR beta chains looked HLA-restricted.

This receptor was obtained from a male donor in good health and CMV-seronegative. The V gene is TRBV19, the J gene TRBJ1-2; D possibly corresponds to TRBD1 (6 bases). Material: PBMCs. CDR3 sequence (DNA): TGTGCCAGTAGCGACCCGACAGGTTGGAGAAACTATGGCTACACCTTC. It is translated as CASSDPTGWRNYGYTF. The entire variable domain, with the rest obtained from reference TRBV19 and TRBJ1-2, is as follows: DGGITQSPKYLFRKEGQNVTLSCEQNLNHDAMYWYRQDPGQGLRLIYYSQIVNDFQKGDIAEGYSVSREKKESFPLTVTSAQKNPTAFYLCASSDPTGWRNYGYTFGSGTRLTVV.